These 3 T cell receptor beta chains were all obtained from the same sample, sequenced in a study of blood T cell repertoires in COVID-19. The protocol was immunoSEQ multiplex PCR, while the TCRdb copy is restricted to in-frame clones and leaves out a portion. The table shows just over 650,000 clones, with about 87% occurring only once. Sequenced: peripheral blood. These receptors were taken from a woman aged 18-29 years with acute or convalescent COVID-19.

The chain employs TRBV9 and TRBJ1-2, with 7 bases matching TRBD1. The germline V gene has CDR1 SGDLS and CDR2 YYNGEE. V lost 4 bases to trimming and J lost 1 base; unmatched junction nucleotides: 13. There are 17 residues in the CDR3. CDR3 in amino acids: CASSPRSGTEYNYGYTF. CDR3 DNA: TGTGCCAGCAGCCCTAGATCCGGGACAGAATATAACTATGGCTACACCTTC.

The chain uses TRBV7-8 and TRBJ1-2; D possibly corresponds to TRBD1 (6 bases). V lost 4 bases and J lost 5, with 11 bases in between. CDR1 and CDR2 from the germline V gene are SGHVS and FQNEAQ. The CDR3 is 13 amino acids. The CDR3 reads CASSWDTDYGYTF. The CDR3 DNA sequence: TGTGCCAGCAGCTGGGACACCGATTATGGCTACACCTTC.

V gene TRBV12-3 or TRBV12-4 combines with J gene TRBJ1-1; 7 bases fit TRBD1. The junction had 10 bases not matched to a gene; V was cut back by 4 bases and J by 11 bases. CDR3 length: 13 amino acids. The DNA for the CDR3 is TGTGCCAGCAGTTCTAGGTGGGGACAGAGTGCTTTCTTT. It encodes CASSSRWGQSAFF.